This record concerns one T cell receptor beta chain sequence. Its antigen is as yet unknown. These data belong to a study of cytomegalovirus exposure and HLA in healthy donors. The overall study: Approximately 80 million unique TCRs from HLA-typed donors were held in an early data release.

General study points: An analysis that came later showed most CMV-associated TCR beta chains appearing HLA-restricted. Productive status was seen about 87% or about 30% of the time for most TCR beta V segments in an earlier analysis. Presence/absence comparisons presumed near-even sequencing depth among donors.

The study ran its PCR with 60 Vbeta and 13 Jbeta primers. The repertoire was sequenced with immunoSEQ multiplex PCR; TCRdb's copy has only in-frame clones and lacks some. Here the sample spans 130,000 to 150,000 clones, roughly three quarters being singletons. V lost 0 bases and J lost 5; bases outside the gene matches: 9. Germline V CDR1 and CDR2: LGHNA, YNFKEQ. This CDR3 contains 17 residues. The chain recombines TRBV4-2 with TRBJ2-3; 9 bases match TRBD2. Material for sequencing was PBMCs. This clonotype was sampled from a woman aged 45-60 years in good health and CMV-seronegative. The chain's CDR3 is CASSQERGGGAEDTQYF. Written as DNA, the CDR3 is TGTGCCAGCAGCCAAGAGAGAGGCGGGGGGGCTGAAGATACGCAGTATTTT.